Below are 30 T cell receptor beta chains sequenced from a single sample in a study of cytomegalovirus exposure and HLA in healthy donors. The table came from immunoSEQ multiplex PCR; TCRdb's copy has only in-frame clones and leaves some out. Of 130,000 to 150,000 clones listed, roughly 87% are singletons. The sample comprised PBMCs. The receptors were gathered from a man between 18 and 35 years old in good health and CMV-seropositive.

The chain has TRBV4-1 and TRBJ1-6; 10 bases align to TRBD1. The CDR3 sequence is 15 residues long. Trimming at V came to 4 bases and at J to 10 bases, leaving 7 bases not matched to a gene. Per germline, CDR1 MGHRA and CDR2 YSYEKL. CDR3 sequence: CASSLTGQGNSPLHF. CDR3 nucleotide sequence: TGCGCCAGCAGCCTAACGGGACAGGGGAACTCACCCCTCCACTTT.

This clone showed up just once. This chain links TRBV6-6 with TRBJ2-7; 9 bases line up with TRBD1. Germline CDR1 and CDR2: MNHNY and SVGAGI (reference sequence). With 7 bases clipped from V and 9 bases from J, the junction kept 10 bases outside the gene matches. There are 13 residues in the CDR3. The CDR3 is CASISPGTGLQYF. The DNA of the CDR3 is TGTGCCAGCATCTCCCCCGGGACAGGGTTGCAGTACTTC.

About this clone: The junction departs from germline at one end; a sequencing error may be responsible. V usage is TRBV6-1 and J usage is TRBJ2-2; D is perhaps TRBD2 (5 bases). Germline-derived CDR1 and CDR2 are MNHNS and SASEGT. The CDR3 is 13 amino acids. The CDR3 DNA reads as TGTGCCAGCAGTTCACAGCACACCGGGGAGCTGCTTTTT. It yields the protein CASSSQHTGELLF.

This clone turned up a few times. The rearrangement uses TRBV2 and TRBJ2-7; D perhaps matches TRBD2 (5 bases). In germline, CDR1 is SNHLY, CDR2 FYNNEI. The CDR3 has 13 residues. V lost 4 bases and J lost 2, with 9 bases in between. DNA for the CDR3: TGTGCCAGCAGTGTGGGGAGCACCTACGAGCAGTACTTC. Translating gives CASSVGSTYEQYF.

The chain recombines TRBV5-8 with TRBJ2-3; possible D gene TRBD1, 6 bases. CDR3 length: 15 residues. V lost 1 base and J 2 bases, leaving 11 bases between the germline ends. In germline, CDR1 is SGHTS, CDR2 YDEGEE. DNA of the CDR3: TGTGCCAGCAGCTTGTCAGGGGCGATCACAGATACGCAGTATTTT. This encodes CASSLSGAITDTQYF.

V usage is TRBV5-8 and J usage is TRBJ2-3, with TRBD2 matching 12 bases. Losses at the gene ends were 0 bases for V and 12 bases for J; bases not matched to a gene: 11. The CDR3 length is 16 residues. Germline CDR1 is SGHTS and CDR2 is YDEGEE. The CDR3: CASSLGLAGDSLSQYF. Here the CDR3 DNA reads TGTGCCAGCAGCTTGGGACTAGCGGGAGATAGTCTTTCCCAGTATTTT.

The J gene is TRBJ1-5, the V gene TRBV28; no clear D gene. In germline, CDR1 is MDHEN, CDR2 SYDVKM. CDR3 length: 12 amino acids. V was shortened by 2 bases and J by 7 bases, with 6 bases between the two germline ends. CDR3 sequence reads: CASSLVGQPQHF. For the CDR3, the DNA is TGTGCCAGCAGTTTAGTCGGGCAGCCCCAGCATTTT. Using reference TRBV28 and TRBJ1-5 for the parts outside the CDR3, the full variable domain is DVKVTQSSRYLVKRTGEKVFLECVQDMDHENMFWYRQDPGLGLRLIYFSYDVKMKEKGDIPEGYSVSREKKERFSLILESASTNQTSMYLCASSLVGQPQHFGDGTRLSIL.

The chain carries TRBV30 and TRBJ1-2; a weak D match, TRBD1 (5 bases). V shed 8 bases and J shed 0 bases, with 10 bases lying between them. Germline V gene data show CDR1 as GTSNPN and CDR2 as SVGIG (reference sequence). The length of the CDR3 is 12 residues. The CDR3 sequence: CARGETNYGYTF. In DNA, the CDR3 is TGTGCCCGGGGGGAAACTAACTATGGCTACACCTTC.

This chain joins TRBV28 and TRBJ1-2, with TRBD1 matching 9 bases. V shed 5 bases, J shed 0 bases, and the junction held 7 bases outside the gene matches. CDR3 length: 16 residues. Germline values: CDR1 MDHEN, CDR2 SYDVKM. This CDR3 is CASSRTGVLTNYGYTF. The DNA for the CDR3 is TGTGCCAGCAGTCGGACAGGGGTTTTAACTAACTATGGCTACACCTTC.

The gene calls are TRBV6-5 and TRBJ2-7, with 8 bases fitting TRBD2. The CDR3 sequence is 15 residues long. Germline V gene data show CDR1 as MNHEY and CDR2 as SVGAGI. With V trimmed by 7 bases and J by 2 bases, 10 bases remained unmatched. Here the CDR3 DNA reads TGTGCCAGCACCCAAACTAGCGGTACAACCTACGAGCAGTACTTC. Protein sequence: CASTQTSGTTYEQYF.

Details on this clone: Additional DNA sequences in this sample encode the identical CDR3. V and J are TRBV9 and TRBJ1-2; 7 bases map to TRBD1. Trimming at V came to 4 bases and at J to 7 bases, leaving 7 bases not matched to a gene. The germline V gene has CDR1 SGDLS and CDR2 YYNGEE. This CDR3 is built from 13 residues. CDR3 DNA sequence: TGTGCCAGCAGCCCAGACAGGGTTGGTGGCTACACCTTC. Protein sequence: CASSPDRVGGYTF.

The CDR3 loop is CASSQEEFRTGTSPFF. Written as DNA, the CDR3 is TGCGCCAGCAGCCAAGAGGAGTTTCGGACAGGGACTAGCCCGTTCTTC. The gene calls are TRBV4-1 and TRBJ2-1, with D perhaps TRBD2 (9 bases). Germline V gene data show CDR1 as MGHRA and CDR2 as YSYEKL. The CDR3 runs 16 residues. With 0 bases removed from V and 15 bases from J, the gap between germline ends came to 24 bases.

The gene calls are TRBV5-4 and TRBJ2-1; 7 nucleotides align to TRBD1. The V segment lost 7 bases and the J segment 8 bases; nucleotides outside the gene matches: 9. Germline V gene lookup returns CDR1 SGHNT and CDR2 YYREEE (reference sequence). The CDR3 is 13 residues long. CDR3: CASSGQGGDEQFF. The CDR3, as DNA: TGTGCCAGCTCTGGCCAAGGGGGCGATGAGCAGTTCTTC.

The chain uses TRBV9 and TRBJ1-1; D remains unclear. CDR3 length equals 13 residues. Germline lookup yields CDR1 SGDLS and CDR2 YYNGEE. Trimming pared 0 bases from V and 6 bases from J, leaving 9 bases between. Written as DNA, the CDR3 is TGTGCCAGCAGCGTAGGAGGAATCGCTGAAGCTTTCTTT. Its protein product is CASSVGGIAEAFF.

The rearrangement uses TRBV9 and TRBJ2-7; 9 positions agree with TRBD2. The CDR3 extends over 16 amino acids. Trimming took 0 bases from V and 1 from J; bases not matched to a gene: 5. Germline CDR1 reads SGDLS; CDR2 reads YYNGEE. The DNA of the CDR3 is TGTGCCAGCAGCGTAGGAGGCGGGGGGGGTTCCTACGAGCAGTACTTC. Its protein is CASSVGGGGGSYEQYF.

This clone was observed once. The chain recombines TRBV6-5 with TRBJ2-7; D unclear. The CDR3 runs to 13 residues. Trimming stripped 5 bases from V and 5 bases from J, with 13 bases between. Germline V lookup: CDR1 MNHEY, CDR2 SVGAGI. The CDR3 sequence is CASSPKQTHEQYF. CDR3 DNA: TGTGCCAGCAGTCCCAAGCAAACCCACGAGCAGTACTTC.

The gene calls are TRBV27 and TRBJ1-5; possible D gene TRBD1, 6 bases. CDR3 length: 15 residues. Trimming shortened V by 7 bases and J by 1 base, and 14 bases separated the two germline ends. CDR1 is MNHEY and CDR2 is SMNVEV in the germline V gene (reference sequence). The CDR3 bases are TGTGCCAGCACCGATACAGGGCTAAGCAATCAGCCCCAGCATTTT. Translated: CASTDTGLSNQPQHF.

The V gene is TRBV27, the J gene TRBJ1-6; weak D call: TRBD1 (6 bases). The germline CDR1 and CDR2 sequences are MNHEY and SMNVEV (reference sequence). The V gene lost 5 bases and the J gene lost 1 base, with 24 bases spanning the gap. The CDR3 spans 20 residues. The CDR3 DNA follows: TGTGCCAGCAGTCCCGTAGACAGGATAGGCTTGGTATCCTATAATTCACCCCTCCACTTT. Translation: CASSPVDRIGLVSYNSPLHF.

This clone was detected once. V usage is TRBV7-3 and J usage is TRBJ2-4; a possible D gene is TRBD1 (6 bases). The germline V and J ends were trimmed by 2 bases and 5 bases, with 10 bases remaining between them. The V gene's germline CDR1 is SGHTA and CDR2 FQGTGA. This CDR3 is built from 14 residues. Written as DNA, the CDR3 is TGTGCCAGCAGCTTAGGGGGCGGGCAAAACATTCAGTACTTC. This encodes CASSLGGGQNIQYF.

The gene calls are TRBV6-1 and TRBJ2-7; D perhaps matches TRBD1 (7 bases). CDR3 size: 13 residues. Germline CDR1 reads MNHNS; CDR2 reads SASEGT. Trimming cost V 7 bases and J 2 bases, with 12 bases left between them. The CDR3 DNA reads as TGTGCCAGCAACCAGGGGGGCCCCTACGAGCAGTACTTC. Translated, it gives CASNQGGPYEQYF.

V gene TRBV9 combines with J gene TRBJ2-7, with D perhaps TRBD2 (5 bases). Between the trimmed V and J ends, which lost 6 bases and 4 bases, there was a span of 20 bases. Germline loops: CDR1 SGDLS, CDR2 YYNGEE. The CDR3 is made up of 15 amino acids. This CDR3 is CASTPGISSVYEQYF. The CDR3 DNA sequence: TGTGCCAGCACCCCGGGAATTAGTTCGGTGTACGAGCAGTACTTC.

The chain uses TRBV9 and TRBJ1-4; no clear D. The CDR3 contains 15 residues. Trimming pared 0 bases from V and 8 bases from J, leaving 14 bases between. Germline V CDR1 and CDR2: SGDLS, YYNGEE. DNA for the CDR3: TGTGCCAGCAGCGTAGGAGGGTCCACGGGGGAAAAACTGTTTTTT. Its translation: CASSVGGSTGEKLFF.

This clone is a singleton in its sample. The chain has TRBV15 and TRBJ2-2; D might be TRBD1 (5 bases). The V gene lost 0 bases and the J gene lost 4 bases, with 9 bases spanning the gap. This CDR3 spans 15 amino acids. The germline gives CDR1 LNHNV, CDR2 YYDKDF (reference sequence). The CDR3 DNA reads as TGTGCCACCAGCAGAGATAGACAGAGCACCGGGGAGCTGTTTTTT. Protein: CATSRDRQSTGELFF.

The chain has TRBV5-1 and TRBJ2-7, with D perhaps TRBD1 (5 bases). The CDR3 is 16 amino acids. The V end lost 5 bases, the J end lost 6 bases, and 24 bases lay between the germline ends. The germline V gene has CDR1 SGHRS and CDR2 YFSETQ. The CDR3 loop reads CASRAGRSTVVTEQYF. The CDR3 DNA reads as TGCGCCAGCAGGGCTGGCCGTTCGACAGTAGTCACCGAGCAGTACTTC.

As for this clone: Other DNA sequences of this sample code for an identical CDR3. The rearrangement joins TRBV30 to TRBJ1-3, with D tentatively TRBD1 (5 bases). The CDR3 spans 15 residues. Germline CDR1 and CDR2: GTSNPN and SVGIG (reference sequence). V lost 2 bases and J 0 bases, leaving 11 bases between the germline ends. CDR3 DNA: TGTGCCTGGAGTCTCGGGGGGTCCTCTGGAAACACCATATATTTT. Encoded protein: CAWSLGGSSGNTIYF.

The chain employs TRBV4-2 and TRBJ2-1, with 11 nucleotides matching TRBD2. J lost 13 bases, V lost 4 bases, and 3 bases had no gene match. Germline loops: CDR1 LGHNA, CDR2 YNFKEQ. CDR3 length: 12 amino acids. CDR3 in DNA: TGTGCCAGCAGCCCCGGGACTAGCGGTCAGTTCTTC. It is translated as CASSPGTSGQFF.

The chain links TRBV27 to TRBJ1-6; D gene ambiguous. Per the germline V gene, CDR1 is MNHEY and CDR2 is SMNVEV (reference sequence). Trimming shortened V by 5 bases and J by 8 bases, and 19 bases separated the two germline ends. The CDR3 is 16 residues long. As DNA, the CDR3 is TGTGCCAGCAGTGCTAGGACTAGGATGGGTGATTCACCCCTCCACTTT. Protein sequence: CASSARTRMGDSPLHF.

This chain links TRBV18 with TRBJ2-2, with D possibly being TRBD1 (6 bases). This CDR3 region has 16 residues. V shed 3 bases and J shed 0 bases, with 11 bases lying between them. Germline V gene sequence: CDR1 KGHSH, CDR2 LQKENI. The CDR3, as DNA: TGTGCCAGCTCACCCCTTGGGACAACGAACACCGGGGAGCTGTTTTTT. Its translation: CASSPLGTTNTGELFF.

The rearrangement uses TRBV10-3 and TRBJ2-7, with 10 bases fitting TRBD2. This CDR3 contains 13 residues. Trimming cost V 9 bases and J 8 bases; bases outside gene matches: 10. Germline V gene data show CDR1 as ENHRY and CDR2 as SYGVKD. CDR3 amino acids: CAIAGTSENQQYF. The DNA of the CDR3 is TGTGCCATTGCAGGGACTAGCGAGAACCAGCAGTACTTC.

The chain joins TRBV4-1 to TRBJ1-1; 7 nucleotides agree with TRBD1. Germline-derived CDR1 and CDR2 are MGHRA and YSYEKL. Germline trimming cut 6 bases from V and 2 bases from J; bases unmatched to any gene: 12. This CDR3 contains 16 residues. The CDR3 reads CASSPGMDRPNTEAFF. CDR3 in DNA: TGCGCCAGCAGTCCCGGCATGGACAGGCCTAACACTGAAGCTTTCTTT.